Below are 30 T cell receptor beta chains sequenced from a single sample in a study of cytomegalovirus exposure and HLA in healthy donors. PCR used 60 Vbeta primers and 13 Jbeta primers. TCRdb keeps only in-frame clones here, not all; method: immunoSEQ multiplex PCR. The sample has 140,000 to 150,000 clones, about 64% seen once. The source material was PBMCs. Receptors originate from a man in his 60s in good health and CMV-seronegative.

CDR3 amino acids: CASTINRGPNEKLFF. CDR3 coding DNA: TGTGCCAGTACCATAAACAGGGGACCTAATGAAAAACTGTTTTTT. This sequence joins TRBV19 and TRBJ1-4; 7 nucleotides match TRBD1. The CDR3 spans 15 residues. Looked up from germline, CDR1 is LNHDA and CDR2 is SQIVND (reference sequence). Unmatched junction bases numbered 8, after V lost 7 bases and J lost 3 bases.

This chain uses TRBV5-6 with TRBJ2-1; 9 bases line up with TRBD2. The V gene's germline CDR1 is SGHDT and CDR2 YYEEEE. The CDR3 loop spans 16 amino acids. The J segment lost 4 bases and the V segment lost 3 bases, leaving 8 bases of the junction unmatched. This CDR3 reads CASSSAPSGAYNEQFF. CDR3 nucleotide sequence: TGTGCCAGCAGCTCCGCACCTAGCGGGGCTTACAATGAGCAGTTCTTC.

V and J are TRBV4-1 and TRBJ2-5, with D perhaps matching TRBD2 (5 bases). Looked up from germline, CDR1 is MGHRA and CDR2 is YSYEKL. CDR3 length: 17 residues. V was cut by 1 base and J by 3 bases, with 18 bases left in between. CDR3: CASSQVALVGVKETQYF. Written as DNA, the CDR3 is TGCGCCAGCAGCCAAGTAGCGCTAGTCGGGGTTAAAGAGACCCAGTACTTC.

CDR3 nucleotide sequence: TGTGCCAGCACGCAGGCCTCCTACGAGCAGTACTTC. Its protein is CASTQASYEQYF. The chain links TRBV6-1 to TRBJ2-7; D remains ambiguous. V was cut by 7 bases and J by 0 bases, with 7 bases left in between. This CDR3 contains 12 residues. Germline V lookup: CDR1 MNHNS, CDR2 SASEGT.

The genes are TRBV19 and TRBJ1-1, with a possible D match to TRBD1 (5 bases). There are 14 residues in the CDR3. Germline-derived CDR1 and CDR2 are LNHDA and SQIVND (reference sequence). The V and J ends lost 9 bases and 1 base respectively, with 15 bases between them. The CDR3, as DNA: TGTGCCAGCAGACAAACTGGGGCGAACACTGAAGCTTTCTTT. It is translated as CASRQTGANTEAFF.

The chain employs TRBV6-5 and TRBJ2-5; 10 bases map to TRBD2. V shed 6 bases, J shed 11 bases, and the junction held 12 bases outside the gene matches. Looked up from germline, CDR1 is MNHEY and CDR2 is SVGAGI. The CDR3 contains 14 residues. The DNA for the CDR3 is TGTGCCAGCAGACCTCCGGGACTAGCGTATGAGCAGTACTTC. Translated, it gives CASRPPGLAYEQYF.

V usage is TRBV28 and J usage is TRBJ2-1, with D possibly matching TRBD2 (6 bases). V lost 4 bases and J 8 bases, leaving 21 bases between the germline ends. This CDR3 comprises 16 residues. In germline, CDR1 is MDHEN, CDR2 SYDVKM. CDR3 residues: CASSSHPRGLPDEQFF. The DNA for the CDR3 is TGTGCCAGCAGTTCACACCCCAGAGGACTACCCGATGAGCAGTTCTTC. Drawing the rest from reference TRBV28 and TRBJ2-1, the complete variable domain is DVKVTQSSRYLVKRTGEKVFLECVQDMDHENMFWYRQDPGLGLRLIYFSYDVKMKEKGDIPEGYSVSREKKERFSLILESASTNQTSMYLCASSSHPRGLPDEQFFGPGTRLTVL.

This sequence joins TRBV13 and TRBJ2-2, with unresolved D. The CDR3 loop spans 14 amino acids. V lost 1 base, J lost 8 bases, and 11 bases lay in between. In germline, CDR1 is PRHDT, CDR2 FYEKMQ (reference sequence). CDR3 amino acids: CASSLVPRTGELFF. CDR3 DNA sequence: TGTGCCAGCAGCTTAGTCCCCCGCACTGGGGAGCTGTTTTTT.

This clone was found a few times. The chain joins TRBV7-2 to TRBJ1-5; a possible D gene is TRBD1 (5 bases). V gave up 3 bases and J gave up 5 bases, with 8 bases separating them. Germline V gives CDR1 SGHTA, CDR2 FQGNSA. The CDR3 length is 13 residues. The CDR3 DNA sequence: TGTGCCAGCAGCTTTACGGGGGATCAGCCCCAGCATTTT. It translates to CASSFTGDQPQHF.

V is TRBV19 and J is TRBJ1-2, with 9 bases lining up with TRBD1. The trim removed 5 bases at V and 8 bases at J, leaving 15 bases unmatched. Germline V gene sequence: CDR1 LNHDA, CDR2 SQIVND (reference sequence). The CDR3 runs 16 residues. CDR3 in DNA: TGTGCCAGTAGTCTTACCAATGTTGGGACAGGGTGGGGCTACACCTTC. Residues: CASSLTNVGTGWGYTF. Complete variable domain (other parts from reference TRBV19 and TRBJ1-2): DGGITQSPKYLFRKEGQNVTLSCEQNLNHDAMYWYRQDPGQGLRLIYYSQIVNDFQKGDIAEGYSVSREKKESFPLTVTSAQKNPTAFYLCASSLTNVGTGWGYTFGSGTRLTVV.

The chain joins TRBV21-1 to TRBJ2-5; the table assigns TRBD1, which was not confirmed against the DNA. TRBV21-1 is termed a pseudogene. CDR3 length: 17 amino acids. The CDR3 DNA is TGTGCCAGCCCTTACCCAAAGAAGGACAGGGGACGGGAGACCCAGTACTTC. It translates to CASPYPKKDRGRETQYF.

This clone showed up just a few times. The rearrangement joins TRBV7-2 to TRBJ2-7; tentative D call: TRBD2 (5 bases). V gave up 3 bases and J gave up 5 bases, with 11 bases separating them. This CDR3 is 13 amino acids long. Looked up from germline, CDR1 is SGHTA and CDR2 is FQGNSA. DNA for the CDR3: TGTGCCAGCAGCTTGTGGTCCGGGGACGAGCAGTACTTC. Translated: CASSLWSGDEQYF.

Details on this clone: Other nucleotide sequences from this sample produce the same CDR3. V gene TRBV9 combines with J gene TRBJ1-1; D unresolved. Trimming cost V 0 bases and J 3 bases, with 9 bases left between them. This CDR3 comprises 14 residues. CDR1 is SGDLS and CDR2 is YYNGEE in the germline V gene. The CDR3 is CASSVEGGDTEAFF. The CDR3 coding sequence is TGTGCCAGCAGCGTAGAGGGCGGGGACACTGAAGCTTTCTTT. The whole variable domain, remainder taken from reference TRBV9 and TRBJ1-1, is DSGVTQTPKHLITATGQRVTLRCSPRSGDLSVYWYQQSLDQGLQFLIQYYNGEERAKGNILERFSAQQFPDLHSELNLSSLELGDSALYFCASSVEGGDTEAFFGQGTRLTVV.

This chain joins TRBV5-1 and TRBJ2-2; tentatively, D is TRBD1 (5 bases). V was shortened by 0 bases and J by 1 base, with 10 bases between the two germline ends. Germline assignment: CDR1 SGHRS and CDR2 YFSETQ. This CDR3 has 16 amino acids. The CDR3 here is CASSLDSQENTGELFF. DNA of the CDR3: TGCGCCAGCAGCTTGGATTCACAGGAGAACACCGGGGAGCTGTTTTTT.

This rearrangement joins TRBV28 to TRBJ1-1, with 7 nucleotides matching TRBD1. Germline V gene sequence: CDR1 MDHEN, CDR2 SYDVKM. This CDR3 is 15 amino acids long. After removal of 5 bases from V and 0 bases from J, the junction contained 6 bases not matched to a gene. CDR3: CASSPPTGLNTEAFF. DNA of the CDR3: TGTGCCAGCAGTCCCCCGACAGGGTTGAACACTGAAGCTTTCTTT.

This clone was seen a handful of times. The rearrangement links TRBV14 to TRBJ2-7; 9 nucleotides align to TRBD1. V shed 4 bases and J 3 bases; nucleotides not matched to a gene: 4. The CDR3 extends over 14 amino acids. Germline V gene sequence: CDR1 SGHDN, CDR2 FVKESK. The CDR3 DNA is TGTGCCAGCAGCCGAAGACAGGGGGGCTACGAGCAGTACTTC. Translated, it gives CASSRRQGGYEQYF.

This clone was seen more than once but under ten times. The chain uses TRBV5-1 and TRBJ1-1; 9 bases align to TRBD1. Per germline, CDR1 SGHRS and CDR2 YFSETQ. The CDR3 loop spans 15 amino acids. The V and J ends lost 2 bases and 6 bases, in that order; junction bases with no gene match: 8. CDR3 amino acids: CASSFTGGPRAEAFF. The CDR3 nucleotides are TGCGCCAGCAGCTTTACAGGGGGCCCGAGGGCTGAAGCTTTCTTT.

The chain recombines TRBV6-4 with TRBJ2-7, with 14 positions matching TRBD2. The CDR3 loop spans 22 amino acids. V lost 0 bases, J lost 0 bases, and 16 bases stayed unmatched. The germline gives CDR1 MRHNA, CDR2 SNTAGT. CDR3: CASSDSTPQGTSGSQSSYEQYF. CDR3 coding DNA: TGTGCCAGCAGTGACTCGACCCCCCAAGGGACTAGCGGGAGCCAGAGCTCCTACGAGCAGTACTTC.

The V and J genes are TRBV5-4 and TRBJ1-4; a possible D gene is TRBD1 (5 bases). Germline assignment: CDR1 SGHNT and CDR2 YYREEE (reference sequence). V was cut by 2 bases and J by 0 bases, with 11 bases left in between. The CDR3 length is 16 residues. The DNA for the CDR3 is TGTGCCAGCAGCTTTAACCCGACAGCAACTAATGAAAAACTGTTTTTT. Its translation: CASSFNPTATNEKLFF.

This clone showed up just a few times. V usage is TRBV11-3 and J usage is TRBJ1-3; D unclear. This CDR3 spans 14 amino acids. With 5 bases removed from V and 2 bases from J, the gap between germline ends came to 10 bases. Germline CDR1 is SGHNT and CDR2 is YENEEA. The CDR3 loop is CASSAGETGNTIYF. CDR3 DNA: TGTGCCAGCAGCGCGGGAGAGACTGGAAACACCATATATTTT.

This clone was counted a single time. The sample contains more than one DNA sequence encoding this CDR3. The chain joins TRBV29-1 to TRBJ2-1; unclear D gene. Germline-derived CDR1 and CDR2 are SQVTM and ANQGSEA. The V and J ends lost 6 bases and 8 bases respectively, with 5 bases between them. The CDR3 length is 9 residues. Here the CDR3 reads CSVSDEQFF. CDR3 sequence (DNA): TGCAGCGTAAGCGATGAGCAGTTCTTC.

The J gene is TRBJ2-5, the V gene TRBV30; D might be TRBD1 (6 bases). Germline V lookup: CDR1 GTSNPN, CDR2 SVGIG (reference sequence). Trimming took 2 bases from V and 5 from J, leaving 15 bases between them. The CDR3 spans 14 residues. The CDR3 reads CAWSLGGFVETQYF. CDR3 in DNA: TGTGCCTGGAGTTTAGGGGGTTTCGTGGAGACCCAGTACTTC.

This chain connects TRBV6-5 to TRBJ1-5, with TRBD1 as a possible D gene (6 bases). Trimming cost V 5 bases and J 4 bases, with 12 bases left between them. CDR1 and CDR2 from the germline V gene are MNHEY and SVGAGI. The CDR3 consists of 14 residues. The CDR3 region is CASSPPGANQPQHF. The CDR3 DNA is TGTGCCAGCAGTCCACCAGGGGCAAATCAGCCCCAGCATTTT.

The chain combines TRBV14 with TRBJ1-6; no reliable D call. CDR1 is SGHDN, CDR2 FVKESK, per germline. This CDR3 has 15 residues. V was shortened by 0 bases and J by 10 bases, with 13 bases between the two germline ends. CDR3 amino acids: CASSQEVRGKSPLHF. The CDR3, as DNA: TGTGCCAGCAGCCAAGAAGTCCGGGGTAAATCACCCCTCCACTTT.

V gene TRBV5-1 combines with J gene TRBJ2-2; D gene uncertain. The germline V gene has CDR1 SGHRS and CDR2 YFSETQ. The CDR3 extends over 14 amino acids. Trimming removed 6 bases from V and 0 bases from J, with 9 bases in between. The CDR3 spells CASTELPNTGELFF. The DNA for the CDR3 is TGCGCCAGCACCGAGCTACCGAACACCGGGGAGCTGTTTTTT. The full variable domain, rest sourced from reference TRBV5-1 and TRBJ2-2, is KAGVTQTPRYLIKTRGQQVTLSCSPISGHRSVSWYQQTPGQGLQFLFEYFSETQRNKGNFPGRFSGRQFSNSRSEMNVSTLELGDSALYLCASTELPNTGELFFGEGSRLTVL.

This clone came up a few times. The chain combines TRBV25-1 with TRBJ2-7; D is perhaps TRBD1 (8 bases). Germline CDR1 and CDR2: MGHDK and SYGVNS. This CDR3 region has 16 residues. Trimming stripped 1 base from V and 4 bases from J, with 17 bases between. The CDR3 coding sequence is TGTGCCAGCAGTGAATCGGGGGGAACAGGGGGGTACGAGCAGTACTTC. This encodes CASSESGGTGGYEQYF.

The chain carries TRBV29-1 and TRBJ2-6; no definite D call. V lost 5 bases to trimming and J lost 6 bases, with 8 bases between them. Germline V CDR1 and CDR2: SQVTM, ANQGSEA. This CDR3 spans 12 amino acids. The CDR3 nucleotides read TGCAGCGTTCGACTCGCGGCCAACGTCCTGACTTTC. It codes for CSVRLAANVLTF.

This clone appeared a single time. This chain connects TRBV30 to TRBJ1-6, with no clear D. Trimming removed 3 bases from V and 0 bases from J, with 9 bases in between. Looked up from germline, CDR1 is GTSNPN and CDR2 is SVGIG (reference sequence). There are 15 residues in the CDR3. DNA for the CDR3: TGTGCCTGGAGAGGACTGAGCTCCTATAATTCACCCCTCCACTTT. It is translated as CAWRGLSSYNSPLHF.

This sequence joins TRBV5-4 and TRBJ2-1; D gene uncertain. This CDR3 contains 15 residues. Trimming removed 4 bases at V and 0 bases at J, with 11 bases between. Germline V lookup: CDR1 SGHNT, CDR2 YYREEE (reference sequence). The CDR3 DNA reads TGTGCCAGCAGCCCGTCCGGCGGCTCCTACAATGAGCAGTTCTTC. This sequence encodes CASSPSGGSYNEQFF. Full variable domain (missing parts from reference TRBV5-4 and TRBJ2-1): ETGVTQSPTHLIKTRGQQVTLRCSSQSGHNTVSWYQQALGQGPQFIFQYYREEENGRGNFPPRFSGLQFPNYSSELNVNALELDDSALYLCASSPSGGSYNEQFFGPGTRLTVL.

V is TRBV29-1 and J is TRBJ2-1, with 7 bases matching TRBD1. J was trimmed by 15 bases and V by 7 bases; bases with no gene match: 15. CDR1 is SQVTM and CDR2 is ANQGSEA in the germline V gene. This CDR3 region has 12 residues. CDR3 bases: TGCAGCGCCCTAAGGGGGACAGCCGGTCGGTTCTTC. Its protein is CSALRGTAGRFF.